This is a list of T cell receptor beta chains from one sample in a study of blood T cell repertoires in COVID-19. Clones were read by immunoSEQ multiplex PCR, and TCRdb kept only the in-frame ones, dropping some. This sample has over 130,000 clones, with 77% found just once. Sequences were obtained from peripheral blood. Receptor source: a woman aged 45-65 years with active or convalescent COVID-19. The CDR3 runs from the conserved cysteine through the conserved F or W. Fields, in order: clone size, D gene, J gene, V gene, CDR3 DNA, CDR3 protein. The D gene is left open where the match is weak. Only some rows state a clone size, as once, few, many or a class for expanded clones.

size: .
D: .
J: TRBJ1-1
V: TRBV5-6
DNA: TGTGCCAGCAGCCGGGGTAGGGACACTGAAGCTTTCTTT
CDR3: CASSRGRDTEAFF

size: .
D: TRBD1
J: TRBJ2-1
V: TRBV5-1
DNA: TGCGCCAGCAACCGGGACAGGGGGGGCAATGAGCAGTTCTTC
CDR3: CASNRDRGGNEQFF

size: few
D: TRBD1
J: TRBJ2-7
V: TRBV11-2
DNA: TGTGCCAGCAGCTCGCGGACAGGGAGCTACGAGCAGTACTTC
CDR3: CASSSRTGSYEQYF

size: .
D: .
J: TRBJ1-2
V: TRBV27
DNA: TGTGCCAGCAGTTCCTTGGCCGGGGGCTATGGCTACACCTTC
CDR3: CASSSLAGGYGYTF

size: .
D: .
J: TRBJ2-7
V: TRBV7-2
DNA: TGTGCCAGCAGCTTAGCTGCCTCCGGGGTGCGGTACGAGCAGTACTTC
CDR3: CASSLAASGVRYEQYF

size: .
D: .
J: TRBJ2-3
V: TRBV6-2/TRBV6-3
DNA: TGTGCCAGCAGTTACGGGGCAGGGCGAACAGATACGCAGTATTTT
CDR3: CASSYGAGRTDTQYF

size: .
D: TRBD2
J: TRBJ2-1
V: TRBV11-3
DNA: TGTGCCAGCAGCCCGGGGGGAGACAGCCAATACAATGAGCAGTTCTTC
CDR3: CASSPGGDSQYNEQFF

size: .
D: .
J: TRBJ2-3
V: TRBV4-2
DNA: TGTGCCAGCAGCCCGACCGGGGATACGCAGTATTTT
CDR3: CASSPTGDTQYF

size: .
D: .
J: TRBJ2-2
V: TRBV5-6
DNA: TGTGCCAGCAGCTTGGTGCCTAGCGCTTCGAACACCGGGGAGCTGTTTTTT
CDR3: CASSLVPSASNTGELFF

size: once
D: .
J: TRBJ2-1
V: TRBV11-3
DNA: TGTGCCAGCAGTCCAGGCTCCCTAGCCTCCGAGCAGTTCTTC
CDR3: CASSPGSLASEQFF

size: once
D: .
J: TRBJ2-7
V: TRBV20-1
DNA: TGCAGTGCTAGGAGCTCCTACGAGCAGTACTTC
CDR3: CSARSSYEQYF

size: .
D: .
J: TRBJ1-3
V: TRBV5-6
DNA: TGTGCCAGCAGTTTACCGGGGGGCGCGTCTGGAAACACCATATATTTT
CDR3: CASSLPGGASGNTIYF

size: once
D: .
J: TRBJ1-1
V: TRBV5-1
DNA: TGCGCCAGCAGTCCCATGTCAGGGGTCACTGAAGCTTTCTTT
CDR3: CASSPMSGVTEAFF

size: .
D: .
J: TRBJ1-6
V: TRBV11-1
DNA: TGTGCCAGCAGCTTACCAGGGAACGATTCACCCCTCCACTTT
CDR3: CASSLPGNDSPLHF

size: .
D: TRBD1
J: TRBJ2-7
V: TRBV6-1
DNA: TGTGCCAGCAGTGAAGGACAGGGAGCGCAGCAGTACTTC
CDR3: CASSEGQGAQQYF

size: .
D: TRBD1
J: TRBJ1-4
V: TRBV5-1
DNA: TGCGCCAGCAGCCTCCGGACAGGAGGAGGAGAAAAACTGTTTTTT
CDR3: CASSLRTGGGEKLFF

size: .
D: TRBD1
J: TRBJ1-2
V: TRBV2
DNA: TGTGCCAGCAGCGAGGACAGGGCCTATGGCTACACCTTC
CDR3: CASSEDRAYGYTF

size: once
D: .
J: TRBJ1-2
V: TRBV4-3
DNA: TGCGCCAGCAGCCAAGGACTAGGGAGGGATGGCTACACCTTC
CDR3: CASSQGLGRDGYTF

size: .
D: .
J: TRBJ2-1
V: TRBV2
DNA: TGTGCCAGCAGGACAACCGCCTACAATGAGCAGTTCTTC
CDR3: CASRTTAYNEQFF

size: .
D: TRBD2
J: TRBJ2-1
V: TRBV6-4
DNA: TGTGCCAGCAGTCCCTCGGGGGGTGGTGAGCAGTTCTTC
CDR3: CASSPSGGGEQFF

size: .
D: TRBD1
J: TRBJ1-1
V: TRBV25-1
DNA: TGTGCCAGCAGTGATAACAGGGGTCGCACTGAAGCTTTCTTT
CDR3: CASSDNRGRTEAFF

size: .
D: .
J: TRBJ1-1
V: TRBV5-1
DNA: TGCGCCAGCAGCTCGCTGACAGCGAACACTGAAGCTTTCTTT
CDR3: CASSSLTANTEAFF

size: once
D: TRBD1
J: TRBJ2-7
V: TRBV30
DNA: TGTGCCTGGCGGACAGGGGGCGTCGAGCAGTACTTC
CDR3: CAWRTGGVEQYF

size: .
D: .
J: TRBJ2-7
V: TRBV11-3
DNA: TGTGCCAGCAGCACCGGAGACGAGCAGTACTTC
CDR3: CASSTGDEQYF

size: .
D: .
J: TRBJ1-5
V: TRBV30
DNA: TGTGCCTGGAGTGTTGGCCGAGGGCGGCAGCCCCAGCATTTT
CDR3: CAWSVGRGRQPQHF

size: .
D: TRBD2
J: TRBJ2-1
V: TRBV19
DNA: TGTGCCAGTGGAGGACTAGCGGGAATATCCTACAATGAGCAGTTCTTC
CDR3: CASGGLAGISYNEQFF

size: .
D: .
J: TRBJ1-5
V: TRBV7-8
DNA: TGTGCCAGCCATCCCCAAGGGCAGACTAATAGCAATCAGCCCCAGCATTTT
CDR3: CASHPQGQTNSNQPQHF

size: .
D: .
J: TRBJ1-2
V: TRBV19
DNA: TGTGCCAGTATGAGGCTTAACTATGGCTACACCTTC
CDR3: CASMRLNYGYTF

size: .
D: .
J: TRBJ1-2
V: TRBV12-3/TRBV12-4
DNA: TGTGCCAGCCGAATTCGGGACTATGGCTACACCTTC
CDR3: CASRIRDYGYTF

size: .
D: .
J: TRBJ1-1
V: TRBV19
DNA: TGTGCCAGTAGTCGGGGGGGTCTGAACACTGAAGCTTTCTTT
CDR3: CASSRGGLNTEAFF

size: many
D: TRBD1
J: TRBJ1-2
V: TRBV2
DNA: TGTGCCAGCAGTGATTCGACAGGGAAGGTCTATGGCTACACCTTC
CDR3: CASSDSTGKVYGYTF

size: .
D: TRBD2
J: TRBJ2-3
V: TRBV7-2
DNA: TGTGCCAGCAGCTTAGTCGCTAGCGGGGGGGCCTTGGATACGCAGTATTTT
CDR3: CASSLVASGGALDTQYF

size: .
D: TRBD1
J: TRBJ1-4
V: TRBV7-2
DNA: TGTGCCAGCAGCTTAGTTATTGGACAGGGAGACGAAAAACTGTTTTTT
CDR3: CASSLVIGQGDEKLFF

size: .
D: .
J: TRBJ2-7
V: TRBV9
DNA: TGTGCCAGCAGCGCTCGAACCGGGACACAAGAGCAGTACTTC
CDR3: CASSARTGTQEQYF

size: .
D: TRBD2
J: TRBJ2-1
V: TRBV29-1
DNA: TGCAGCGGAAGACTAGCGGGAGAATCATTCGAGTTCTTC
CDR3: CSGRLAGESFEFF

size: .
D: TRBD2
J: TRBJ2-1
V: TRBV7-6
DNA: TGTGCCAGCAGCTTGCGACTAGCGGGAGACTCTGATGAGCAGTTCTTC
CDR3: CASSLRLAGDSDEQFF

size: .
D: .
J: TRBJ1-3
V: TRBV28
DNA: TGTGCCAGCAGTTTAGAACAGATTTCTGGAAACACCATATATTTT
CDR3: CASSLEQISGNTIYF